Listed below are T cell receptor beta chains from one sample, sequenced in a study of blood T cell repertoires in COVID-19. The repertoire was sequenced with immunoSEQ multiplex PCR; TCRdb's copy has only in-frame clones and lacks some. The data show roughly 120,000 clones, with around 80% seen just once and 1.5% to 2% held by the top ten. Input material: peripheral blood. All receptors come from a man between 65 and 80 years old with acute or convalescent COVID-19. The CDR3 runs from the conserved cysteine through the conserved F or W. D genes are given only for firm matches. Clone size is shown for a subset of rows, as once, few, many or a class of expanded clone.

v_gene,d_gene,j_gene,abundance,CDR3nt,CDR3aa
TRBV21-1,NA,TRBJ2-1,NA,TGTGCCAGCAGCAAATGTCCGGGGGGGCCGTCAAATGAGCAGTTCTTC,CASSKCPGGPSNEQFF
TRBV7-2,NA,TRBJ2-7,NA,TGTGCCAGCAGCTTAGGACAGCCCCGAACCTACGAGCAGTACTTC,CASSLGQPRTYEQYF
TRBV20-1,TRBD1,TRBJ1-2,NA,TGCAGTGCTAGTTGGGACAGGGCTTTTGGCTACACCTTC,CSASWDRAFGYTF
TRBV3-1/TRBV3-2,TRBD2,TRBJ2-5,NA,TGTGCCAGCAGCCAAGATTTGGGACTAGCTATCACCCAGTACTTC,CASSQDLGLAITQYF
TRBV2,NA,TRBJ1-4,NA,TGTGCCAGCACCGCAGGGGCGATGGGAAAACTGTTTTTT,CASTAGAMGKLFF
TRBV7-2,NA,TRBJ1-1,once,TGTGCCAGCAGCTTAGCCACAGTCGAAGCTTTCTTT,CASSLATVEAFF
TRBV7-8,NA,TRBJ1-1,few,TGTGCCAGCAGCCCAGGCCCTGGCACTGAAGCTTTCTTT,CASSPGPGTEAFF
TRBV5-6,TRBD2,TRBJ2-7,NA,TGTGCCAGCAGCTCTTCCCGACTAGCGGGGGTTTACGAGCAGTACTTC,CASSSSRLAGVYEQYF
TRBV7-8,NA,TRBJ1-2,NA,TGTGCCAGCAGCCGATGGCCATTGCGGGCCGTCCAGTTAGCTAACTATGGCTACACCTTC,CASSRWPLRAVQLANYGYTF
TRBV5-6,TRBD1,TRBJ1-3,NA,TGTGCCAGCAGCGAGGACAGGGGAGTAAACACCATATATTTT,CASSEDRGVNTIYF
TRBV5-4,NA,TRBJ1-2,NA,TGTGCCAGCAGCCCCCGGGGCAGGGGCAACTATGGCTACACCTTC,CASSPRGRGNYGYTF
TRBV18,NA,TRBJ2-1,NA,TGTGCCAGCTCACCTGAGGCTACCCTCAGGGGATATGAGCAGTTCTTC,CASSPEATLRGYEQFF
TRBV6-5,NA,TRBJ2-3,NA,TGTGCCAGCATGTACAGGGGCACAGATACGCAGTATTTT,CASMYRGTDTQYF
TRBV6-5,NA,TRBJ1-2,NA,TGTGCCAGCAGTTACTCGGCAGGCGGGAACTATGGCTACACCTTC,CASSYSAGGNYGYTF
TRBV2,NA,TRBJ2-6,NA,TGTGCCAGCAGTGTTGAGAGCTCTGGGGCCAACGTCCTGACTTTC,CASSVESSGANVLTF
TRBV10-3,NA,TRBJ2-7,few,TGTGCCATCAGTGAGACCCGGGACATCCCGACCGGGCAGTACTTC,CAISETRDIPTGQYF
TRBV7-2,NA,TRBJ2-5,NA,TGTGCCAGCAGCCCCTATTTAAAGACAGCACAAGAGACCCAGTACTTC,CASSPYLKTAQETQYF
TRBV2,TRBD2,TRBJ2-3,NA,TGTGCCAGCAGCCTTTGGGGGGGGGATAGCACAGATACGCAGTATTTT,CASSLWGGDSTDTQYF
TRBV24-1,NA,TRBJ1-2,NA,TGTGCCACCAGTAAGGTGGCAGGGTTTACAGACTATGGCTACACCTTC,CATSKVAGFTDYGYTF
TRBV1,NA,TRBJ1-1,NA,TGCACCAGCAGTCGTACAGGGGGGTACACTGAAGCTTTCTTT,CTSSRTGGYTEAFF
TRBV28,TRBD1,TRBJ1-5,NA,TGTGCCAGCAGTAACCCCGGGACAGGGAGTTCCAGCAATCAGCCCCAGCATTTT,CASSNPGTGSSSNQPQHF
TRBV4-1,NA,TRBJ1-3,NA,TGCGCCAGCAGCCAAGACGTGCTTGCCGAGGGAAACACCATATATTTT,CASSQDVLAEGNTIYF
TRBV5-6,TRBD1,TRBJ1-2,NA,TGTGCCAGCAGCTTTGGGGACAGAACTTTCTATGGCTACACCTTC,CASSFGDRTFYGYTF
TRBV3-1/TRBV3-2,NA,TRBJ1-5,NA,TGTGCCAGCAGCCAAGGGCCCAATCAGCCCCAGCATTTT,CASSQGPNQPQHF
TRBV2,NA,TRBJ1-1,few,TGTGCCAGCAGCCGAGGGCTGGGCGAGGCTTTCTTT,CASSRGLGEAFF